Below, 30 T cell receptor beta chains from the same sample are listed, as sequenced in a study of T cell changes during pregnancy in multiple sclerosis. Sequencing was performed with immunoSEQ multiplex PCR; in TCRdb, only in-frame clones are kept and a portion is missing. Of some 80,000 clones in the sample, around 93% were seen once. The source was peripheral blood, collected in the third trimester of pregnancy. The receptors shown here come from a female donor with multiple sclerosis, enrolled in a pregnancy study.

Written as DNA, the CDR3 is TGTGCCAGCACTCGGGACAGTCCTAACTATGGCTACACCTTC. Translating gives CASTRDSPNYGYTF. The chain joins TRBV21-1 to TRBJ1-2; the table's TRBD1 call for D was not verified on the DNA. TRBV21-1 is listed as a pseudogene. CDR3 size: 14 residues.

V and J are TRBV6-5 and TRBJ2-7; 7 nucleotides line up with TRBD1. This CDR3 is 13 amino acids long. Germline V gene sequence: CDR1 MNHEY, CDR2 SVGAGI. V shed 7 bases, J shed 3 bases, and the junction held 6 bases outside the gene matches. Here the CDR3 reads CASTTGVSYEQYF. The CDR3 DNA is TGTGCCAGCACTACAGGGGTGAGCTACGAGCAGTACTTC.

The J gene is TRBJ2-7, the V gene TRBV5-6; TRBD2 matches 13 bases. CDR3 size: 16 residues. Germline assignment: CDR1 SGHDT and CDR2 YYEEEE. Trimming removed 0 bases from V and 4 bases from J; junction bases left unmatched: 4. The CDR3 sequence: CASSLASGLAGYEQYF. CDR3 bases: TGTGCCAGCAGCTTGGCCTCGGGACTAGCGGGGTACGAGCAGTACTTC.

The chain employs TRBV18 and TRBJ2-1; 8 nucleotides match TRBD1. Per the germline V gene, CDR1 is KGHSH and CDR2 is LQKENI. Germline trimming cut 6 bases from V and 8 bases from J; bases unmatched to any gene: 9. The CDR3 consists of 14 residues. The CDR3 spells CASSPGQGIDEQFF. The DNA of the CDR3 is TGTGCCAGCTCTCCCGGACAGGGTATCGATGAGCAGTTCTTC.

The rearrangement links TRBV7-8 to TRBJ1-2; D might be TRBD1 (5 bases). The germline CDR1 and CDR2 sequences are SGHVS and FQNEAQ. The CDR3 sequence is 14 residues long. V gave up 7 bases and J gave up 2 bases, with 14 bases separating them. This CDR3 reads CASNDKGRNYGYTF. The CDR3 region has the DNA TGTGCCAGCAACGATAAGGGGCGGAACTATGGCTACACCTTC.

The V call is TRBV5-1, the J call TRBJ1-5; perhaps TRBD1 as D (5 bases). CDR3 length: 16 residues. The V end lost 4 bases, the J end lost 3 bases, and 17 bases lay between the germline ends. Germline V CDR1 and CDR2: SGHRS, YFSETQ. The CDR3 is CASSPGGGEDNQPQHF. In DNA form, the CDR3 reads TGCGCCAGCAGCCCTGGTGGGGGGGAGGACAATCAGCCCCAGCATTTT.

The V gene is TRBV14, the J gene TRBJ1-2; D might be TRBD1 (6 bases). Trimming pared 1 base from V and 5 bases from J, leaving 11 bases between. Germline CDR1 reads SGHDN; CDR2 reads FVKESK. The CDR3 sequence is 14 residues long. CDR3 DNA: TGTGCCAGCAGCCAAGTCGGGACAAATTATGGCTACACCTTC. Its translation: CASSQVGTNYGYTF.

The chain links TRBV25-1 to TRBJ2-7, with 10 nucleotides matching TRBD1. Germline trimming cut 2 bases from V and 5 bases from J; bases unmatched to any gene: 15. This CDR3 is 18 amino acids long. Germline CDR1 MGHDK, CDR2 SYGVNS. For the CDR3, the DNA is TGTGCCAGCAGTGAAATATATTTGGGGGACAGGGGCGGCGACGAGCAGTACTTC. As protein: CASSEIYLGDRGGDEQYF.

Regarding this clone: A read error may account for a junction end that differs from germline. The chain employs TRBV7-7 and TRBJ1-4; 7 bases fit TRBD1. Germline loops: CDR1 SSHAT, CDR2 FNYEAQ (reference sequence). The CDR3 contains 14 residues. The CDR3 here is CASSLDRDSEKLFF. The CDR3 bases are TGTGCTAGCAGCTTAGACCGGGACAGTGAAAAACTGTTTTTT. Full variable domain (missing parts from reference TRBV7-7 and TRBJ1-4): GAGVSQSPRYKVTKRGQDVTLRCDPISSHATLYWYQQALGQGPEFLTYFNYEAQPDKSGLPSDRFSAERPEGSISTLTIQRTEQRDSAMYRCASSLDRDSEKLFFGSGTQLSVL.

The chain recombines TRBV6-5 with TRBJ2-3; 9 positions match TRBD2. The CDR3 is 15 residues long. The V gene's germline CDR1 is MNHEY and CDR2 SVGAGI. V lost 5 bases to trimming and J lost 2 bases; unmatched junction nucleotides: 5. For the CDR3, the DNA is TGTGCCAGCAGTCCAGTAGCGGGGGTCACAGATACGCAGTATTTT. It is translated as CASSPVAGVTDTQYF.

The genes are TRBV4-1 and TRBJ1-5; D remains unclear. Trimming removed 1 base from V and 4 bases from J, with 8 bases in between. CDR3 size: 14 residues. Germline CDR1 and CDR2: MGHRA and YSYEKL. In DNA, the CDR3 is TGCGCCAGCAGCCAAGTAACAGTTAATCAGCCCCAGCATTTT. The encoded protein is CASSQVTVNQPQHF.

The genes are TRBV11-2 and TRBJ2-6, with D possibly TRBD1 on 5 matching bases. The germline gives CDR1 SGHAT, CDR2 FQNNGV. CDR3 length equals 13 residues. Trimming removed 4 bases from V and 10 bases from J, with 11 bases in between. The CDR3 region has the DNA TGTGCCAGCAGCTCAGGGTGGATTAACGTCCTGACTTTC. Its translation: CASSSGWINVLTF.

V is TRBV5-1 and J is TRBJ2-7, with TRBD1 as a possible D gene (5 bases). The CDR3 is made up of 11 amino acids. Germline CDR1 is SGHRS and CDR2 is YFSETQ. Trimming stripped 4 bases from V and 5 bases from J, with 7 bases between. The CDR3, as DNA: TGCGCCAGCAGCATCAGGGACGAGCAGTACTTC. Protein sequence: CASSIRDEQYF.

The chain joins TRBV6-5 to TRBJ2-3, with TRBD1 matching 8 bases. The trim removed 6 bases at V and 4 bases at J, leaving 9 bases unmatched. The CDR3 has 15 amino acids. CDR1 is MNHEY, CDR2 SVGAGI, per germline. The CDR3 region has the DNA TGTGCCAGCAGCACCGGACAGGGACAAGCAGATACGCAGTATTTT. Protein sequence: CASSTGQGQADTQYF.

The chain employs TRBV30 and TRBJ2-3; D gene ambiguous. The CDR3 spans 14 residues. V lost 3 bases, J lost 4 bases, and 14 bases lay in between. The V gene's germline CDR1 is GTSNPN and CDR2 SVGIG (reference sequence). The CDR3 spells CAWSRTAAADTQYF. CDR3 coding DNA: TGTGCCTGGAGCCGTACTGCGGCGGCAGATACGCAGTATTTT.

CDR3 DNA sequence: TGTGCCAGCACCGGGGCGTCGCAGGGGGGCTCACCCCTCCACTTT. Its translation is CASTGASQGGSPLHF. The rearrangement uses TRBV25-1 and TRBJ1-6, with TRBD1 matching over 7 bases. Trimming at V came to 7 bases and at J to 10 bases, leaving 13 bases not matched to a gene. Germline lookup yields CDR1 MGHDK and CDR2 SYGVNS. The CDR3 loop spans 15 amino acids.

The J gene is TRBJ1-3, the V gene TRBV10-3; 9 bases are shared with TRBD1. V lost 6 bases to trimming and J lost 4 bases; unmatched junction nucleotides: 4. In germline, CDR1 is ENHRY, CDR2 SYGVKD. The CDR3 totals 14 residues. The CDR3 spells CAIRDRGSGNTIYF. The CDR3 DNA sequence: TGTGCCATCAGGGACAGGGGTAGCGGAAACACCATATATTTT.

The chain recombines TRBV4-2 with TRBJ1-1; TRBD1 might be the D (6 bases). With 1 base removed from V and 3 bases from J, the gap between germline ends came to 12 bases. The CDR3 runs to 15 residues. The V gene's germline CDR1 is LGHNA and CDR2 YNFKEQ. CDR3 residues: CASSQAISGDTEAFF. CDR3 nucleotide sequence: TGTGCCAGCAGCCAAGCCATATCAGGGGACACTGAAGCTTTCTTT.

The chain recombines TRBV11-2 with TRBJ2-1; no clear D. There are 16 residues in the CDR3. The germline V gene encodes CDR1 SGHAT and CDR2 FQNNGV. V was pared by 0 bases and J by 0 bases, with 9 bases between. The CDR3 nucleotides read TGTGCCAGCAGCTTAGATATTGCGAGCTCCTACAATGAGCAGTTCTTC. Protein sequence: CASSLDIASSYNEQFF.

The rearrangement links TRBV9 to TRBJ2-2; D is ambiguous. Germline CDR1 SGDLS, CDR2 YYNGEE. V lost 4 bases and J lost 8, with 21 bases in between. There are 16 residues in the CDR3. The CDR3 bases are TGTGCCAGCAGCCAAAGTAGTTACGGGTTTACTGGGGAGCTGTTTTTT. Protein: CASSQSSYGFTGELFF.

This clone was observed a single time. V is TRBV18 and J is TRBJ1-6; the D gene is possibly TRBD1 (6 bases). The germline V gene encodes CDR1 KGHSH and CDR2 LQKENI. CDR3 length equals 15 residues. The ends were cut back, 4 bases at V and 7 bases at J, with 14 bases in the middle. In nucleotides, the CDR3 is TGTGCCAGCTCACTATCTGAAGGGGGAAATTCACCCCTCCACTTT. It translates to CASSLSEGGNSPLHF.

CDR3 sequence: CASSGPGHQETQYF. CDR3 bases: TGTGCCAGCAGCGGTCCGGGACATCAAGAGACCCAGTACTTC. The V gene is TRBV9, the J gene TRBJ2-5; tentative D call: TRBD1 (6 bases). The V end was cut by 3 bases, the J end by 2 bases, with 11 bases between. CDR1 and CDR2 (germline): SGDLS, YYNGEE. The length of the CDR3 is 14 residues.

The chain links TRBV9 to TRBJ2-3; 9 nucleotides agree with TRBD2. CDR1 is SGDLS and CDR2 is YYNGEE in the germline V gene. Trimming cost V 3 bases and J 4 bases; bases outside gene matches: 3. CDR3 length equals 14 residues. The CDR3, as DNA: TGTGCCAGCAGCGCGGGACTAGCAGCAGATACGCAGTATTTT. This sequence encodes CASSAGLAADTQYF.

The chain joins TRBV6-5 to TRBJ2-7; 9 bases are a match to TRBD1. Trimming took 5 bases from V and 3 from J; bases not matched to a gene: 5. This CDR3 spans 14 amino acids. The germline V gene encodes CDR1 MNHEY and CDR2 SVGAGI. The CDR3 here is CASSQGTGHYEQYF. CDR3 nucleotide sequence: TGTGCCAGCAGTCAAGGGACAGGGCACTACGAGCAGTACTTC.

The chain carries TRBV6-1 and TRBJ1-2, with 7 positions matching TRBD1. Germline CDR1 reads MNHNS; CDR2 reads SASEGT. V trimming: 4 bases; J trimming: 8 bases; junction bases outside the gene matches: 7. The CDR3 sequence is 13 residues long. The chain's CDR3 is CASSGETGLGYTF. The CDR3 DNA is TGTGCCAGCAGTGGAGAGACAGGGCTCGGCTACACCTTC.

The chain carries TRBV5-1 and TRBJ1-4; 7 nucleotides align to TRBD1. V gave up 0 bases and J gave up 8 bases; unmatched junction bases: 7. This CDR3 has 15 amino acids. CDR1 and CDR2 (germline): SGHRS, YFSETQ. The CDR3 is CASSLGTGVREKLFF. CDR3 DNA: TGCGCCAGCAGCTTGGGGACAGGCGTAAGGGAAAAACTGTTTTTT.

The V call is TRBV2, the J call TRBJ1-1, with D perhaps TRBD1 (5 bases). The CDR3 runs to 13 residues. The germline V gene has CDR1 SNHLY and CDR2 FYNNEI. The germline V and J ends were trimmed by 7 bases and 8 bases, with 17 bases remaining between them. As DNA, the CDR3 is TGTGCCAGCATTATGGGGGGTTCCCGGGAAGCTTTCTTT. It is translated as CASIMGGSREAFF.

The CDR3 DNA sequence: TGTGCCAGCAGCTCCGGTAGCGGGGGGAGCACCGGGGAGCTGTTTTTT. This encodes CASSSGSGGSTGELFF. This chain connects TRBV7-8 to TRBJ2-2, with 10 bases matching TRBD2. There are 16 residues in the CDR3. With 4 bases clipped from V and 4 bases from J, the junction kept 6 bases outside the gene matches. The V gene's germline CDR1 is SGHVS and CDR2 FQNEAQ.

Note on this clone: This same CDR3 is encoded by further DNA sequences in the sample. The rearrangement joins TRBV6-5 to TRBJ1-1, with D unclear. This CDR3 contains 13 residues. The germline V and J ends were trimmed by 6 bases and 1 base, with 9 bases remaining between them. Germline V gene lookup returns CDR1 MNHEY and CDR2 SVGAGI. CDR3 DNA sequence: TGTGCCAGCAGCCGGGAAGAGAACACTGAAGCTTTCTTT. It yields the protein CASSREENTEAFF.

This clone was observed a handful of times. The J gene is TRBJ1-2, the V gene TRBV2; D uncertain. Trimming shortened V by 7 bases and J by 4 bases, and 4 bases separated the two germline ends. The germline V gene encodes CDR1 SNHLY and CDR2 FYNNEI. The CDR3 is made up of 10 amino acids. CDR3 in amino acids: CASTIYGYTF. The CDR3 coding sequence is TGTGCCAGCACTATCTATGGCTACACCTTC. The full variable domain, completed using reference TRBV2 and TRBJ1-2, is EPEVTQTPSHQVTQMGQEVILRCVPISNHLYFYWYRQILGQKVEFLVSFYNNEISEKSEIFDDQFSVERPDGSNFTLKIRSTKLEDSAMYFCASTIYGYTFGSGTRLTVV.